These 10 T cell receptor beta chains share one sample of origin, sequenced in a study of CD8+ T cells in alopecia areata. The authors extracted RNA and reverse transcribed it into cDNA as the sequencing template. Measured with immunoSEQ multiplex PCR; TCRdb has only the in-frame clones, and not every one. The specimen has some 110,000 clones, none found just once. Sequencing was done on a sample of lesional skin. These receptors were taken from a C3H/HeJ mouse with alopecia areata. The MHC haplotype of the strain is H2-k.

Remarks on this clone: A mismatch at residue 12 separates the TCRdb protein from the translated DNA, so the protein presented here was translated from the DNA. Mouse names are used for the genes. Read coverage stops 3 residues before the CDR3 terminus; the germline J gene supplies the remainder. V usage is TRBV19 and J usage is TRBJ1-6; 12 nucleotides line up with TRBD1. TRBJ1-6 is an open reading frame whose function is uncertain. The CDR3 has 15 amino acids. The germline gives CDR1 FNHDT, CDR2 SITEND (reference sequence). Trimming removed 4 bases from V and 6 bases from J; junction bases left unmatched: 2. CDR3 protein: CASSWGQGANSPLYF. The sequenced part of the CDR3 DNA is TGTGCCAGCAGTTGGGGACAGGGGGCTAATTCGCCC.

In this sample, this clone turned up a few times. The genes and germline here are from mouse. The CDR3 end is not reached by the read, which stops 4 residues before it; the germline J gene fills it in. This chain uses TRBV19 with TRBJ2-5; TRBD2 matches 14 bases. There are 16 residues in the CDR3. Germline-derived CDR1 and CDR2 are FNHDT and SITEND (reference sequence). CDR3 DNA (partial): TGTGCCAGCAGACCGGGACTGGGGGGGCGCGGAGAC. This translates into CASRPGLGGRGD. The entire CDR3 protein is CASRPGLGGRGDTQYF.

The table lists this clone with a few counts. TCRdb's protein and the translated DNA diverge at residue 13; the protein reported here is the translation of the DNA. All gene names here are mouse names. From the germline J gene comes the end of the CDR3, since the read stops 3 residues before it. The chain carries TRBV1 and TRBJ1-6; a weak D match, TRBD1 (6 bases). TRBJ1-6 is placed among ORFs of uncertain function. Trimming took 1 base from V and 2 from J, leaving 9 bases between them. CDR1 NSQYPW and CDR2 LRSPGD come from the germline V gene (reference sequence). This CDR3 is 16 amino acids long. This CDR3 is CTCSAASGAYNSPLYF. The covered CDR3 bases are TGCACCTGCAGTGCAGCCTCAGGGGCCTATAATTCGCCC.

This clone was detected ten times or more. The genes are named according to mouse. The read ends 4 residues early relative to the CDR3; the germline J gene fills the gap. This chain connects TRBV13-3 to TRBJ1-1, with a possible D match to TRBD1 (6 bases). Germline assignment: CDR1 NNHDY and CDR2 SYVADS. The CDR3 runs 16 residues. Trimming stripped 0 bases from V and 1 base from J, with 13 bases between. The CDR3: CASSDATGKGNTEVFF. The CDR3 DNA, read in part, is TGTGCCAGCAGTGATGCTACAGGGAAGGGGAACACA.

This clone occurred a few times. Gene and germline names: mouse. The CDR3 end falls 4 residues outside the read, so it is completed with the germline J gene. This sequence joins TRBV13-1 and TRBJ1-1; possibly TRBD1 for D (6 bases). The CDR3 contains 13 residues. Germline values: CDR1 NSHNY, CDR2 SYGAGN. The CDR3 DNA, read in part, is TGTGCCAGCAGTGACAGGGGTGGGACA. Translation: CASSDRGGT. The full CDR3 protein is CASSDRGGTEVFF.

Only a few counts were recorded for this clone. Gene names follow the mouse nomenclature. Read data end 4 residues before the CDR3 end; the end is taken from the germline J gene. The V call is TRBV1, the J call TRBJ1-2, with D perhaps TRBD1 (6 bases). Germline V gene sequence: CDR1 NSQYPW, CDR2 LRSPGD (reference sequence). This CDR3 contains 14 residues. V lost 3 bases to trimming and J lost 2 bases, with 10 bases between them. The DNA read from the CDR3 is TGCACCTGCAGTGCTCCAGGGGAGAACTCC. Protein: CTCSAPGENS. The full CDR3 protein reads CTCSAPGENSDYTF.

This clone turned up a few times. These gene names are mouse names. Coverage ceases 4 residues before the CDR3 finishes, and the germline J gene fills in the end. This rearrangement joins TRBV1 to TRBJ2-3; 12 nucleotides line up with TRBD2. There are 17 residues in the CDR3. V trimming: 1 base; J trimming: 0 bases; junction bases outside the gene matches: 2. Per germline, CDR1 NSQYPW and CDR2 LRSPGD (reference sequence). The CDR3 is CTCSAAGTGGSAETLYF. The sequenced part of the CDR3 DNA is TGCACCTGCAGTGCAGCCGGGACTGGGGGGAGTGCAGAA.

Regarding this clone: Any gene name here is a mouse gene name. The read ends 4 residues before the CDR3 terminus; that terminus is restored from the germline J gene. V usage is TRBV13-2 and J usage is TRBJ2-5; no clear D. The germline V gene encodes CDR1 NNHNN and CDR2 SYGAGS (reference sequence). The CDR3 loop spans 14 amino acids. The CDR3 DNA, read in part, is TGTGCCAGCGGTGATGGACTCAAAGGGGAC. This sequence encodes CASGDGLKGD. In full, the CDR3 reads CASGDGLKGDTQYF.

This clone was counted only a few times. Gene names follow the mouse nomenclature. Coverage ceases 4 residues before the CDR3 finishes, and the germline J gene fills in the end. This rearrangement joins TRBV13-3 to TRBJ1-4, with unresolved D. CDR3 length equals 14 residues. Germline V gene data show CDR1 as NNHDY and CDR2 as SYVADS. The V and J ends lost 1 base and 4 bases respectively, with 8 bases between them. CDR3 bases read: TGTGCCAGCAGTGATCCTGACATCAACGAA. Translation gives CASSDPDINE. The full CDR3 protein reads CASSDPDINERLFF.

In this sample, this clone turned up a few times. Any gene name here is a mouse gene name. The read ends 4 residues before the CDR3 terminus; that terminus is restored from the germline J gene. This rearrangement joins TRBV13-2 to TRBJ2-1, with 7 bases matching TRBD2. With 5 bases clipped from V and 1 base from J, the junction kept 3 bases outside the gene matches. Looked up from germline, CDR1 is NNHNN and CDR2 is SYGAGS (reference sequence). This CDR3 region has 14 residues. This chain's CDR3 is CASGDWSNYAEQFF. Incomplete CDR3 DNA: TGTGCCAGCGGGGACTGGTCGAACTATGCT.